The 21 T cell receptor beta chains reported below all come from one sample, sequenced in a study of T cell changes during pregnancy in multiple sclerosis. Clones were read by immunoSEQ multiplex PCR, and TCRdb kept only the in-frame ones, dropping some. The sample carries 60,000 to 75,000 clones, more than 85% recorded once. Sequences were derived from peripheral blood, sampled before pregnancy. These TCRs come from a female donor with multiple sclerosis, enrolled in a pregnancy study.

The rearrangement joins TRBV5-5 to TRBJ1-1; tentative D call: TRBD1 (5 bases). The CDR3 has 14 residues. Germline values: CDR1 SGHKS, CDR2 YYEKEE (reference sequence). Trimming took off 6 bases at V and 1 base at J, with 13 bases between the two ends. The CDR3 reads CASTTGTANTEAFF. In DNA, the CDR3 is TGTGCCAGCACCACAGGTACAGCGAACACTGAAGCTTTCTTT.

This rearrangement joins TRBV6-5 to TRBJ2-7; TRBD2 matches 9 bases. CDR1 and CDR2 (germline): MNHEY, SVGAGI. This CDR3 region has 14 residues. With 2 bases clipped from V and 2 bases from J, the junction kept 1 base outside the gene matches. CDR3 sequence: CASSYGGGAYEQYF. CDR3 in DNA: TGTGCCAGCAGTTACGGCGGGGGGGCCTACGAGCAGTACTTC.

This clone has just one count. This chain joins TRBV4-3 and TRBJ2-7, with 8 bases identical to TRBD2. Trimming removed 1 base from V and 2 bases from J; junction bases left unmatched: 4. Germline CDR1 reads LGHNA; CDR2 reads YSLEER. The CDR3 runs 15 residues. CDR3 coding DNA: TGCGCCAGCAGCCAAGGAGCGGGGGTGCCCTACGAGCAGTACTTC. Translation: CASSQGAGVPYEQYF.

The rearrangement uses TRBV7-2 and TRBJ2-7; possibly TRBD1 for D (6 bases). Germline CDR1 SGHTA, CDR2 FQGNSA. V was clipped by 1 base and J by 5 bases, with 9 bases between them. The CDR3 runs 13 residues. CDR3 residues: CASSLGQDDEQYF. The CDR3 DNA follows: TGTGCCAGCAGCTTAGGACAGGACGACGAGCAGTACTTC.

The sample holds one count of this clone. The J gene is TRBJ1-4, the V gene TRBV9; perhaps TRBD1 as D (6 bases). The CDR3 contains 14 residues. Germline V gene sequence: CDR1 SGDLS, CDR2 YYNGEE. The germline V and J ends were trimmed by 4 bases and 8 bases, with 15 bases remaining between them. In DNA, the CDR3 is TGTGCCAGCAGCCAGGACGACAGGAAAGAAAAACTGTTTTTT. Translating gives CASSQDDRKEKLFF.

The V and J genes are TRBV7-6 and TRBJ2-3, with 7 bases identical to TRBD2. The J segment lost 0 bases and the V segment lost 3 bases, leaving 6 bases of the junction unmatched. The CDR3 sequence is 16 residues long. The germline CDR1 and CDR2 sequences are SGHVS and FNYEAQ. The CDR3 here is CASSLGTGGSTDTQYF. The DNA for the CDR3 is TGTGCCAGCAGCTTGGGTACGGGGGGAAGCACAGATACGCAGTATTTT.

The chain combines TRBV10-3 with TRBJ1-1, with 10 bases fitting TRBD1. The CDR3 is made up of 14 amino acids. The germline V gene encodes CDR1 ENHRY and CDR2 SYGVKD. J lost 6 bases, V lost 6 bases, and 7 bases had no gene match. As DNA, the CDR3 is TGTGCCATCAGCCACGGACAGGGGGTCGCTGAAGCTTTCTTT. It translates to CAISHGQGVAEAFF.

The genes are TRBV7-6 and TRBJ2-3; a weak D match, TRBD1 (6 bases). The CDR3 loop spans 16 amino acids. Trimming removed 4 bases at V and 2 bases at J, with 16 bases between. Germline V gene data show CDR1 as SGHVS and CDR2 as FNYEAQ. CDR3 protein: CASSSGHMVATDTQYF. DNA for the CDR3: TGTGCCAGCAGCTCGGGACATATGGTGGCCACAGATACGCAGTATTTT.

This chain joins TRBV6-5 and TRBJ2-7; weak D call: TRBD2 (6 bases). Germline-derived CDR1 and CDR2 are MNHEY and SVGAGI. Trimming pared 5 bases from V and 0 bases from J, leaving 11 bases between. The CDR3 has 14 residues. CDR3 amino acids: CASSRVGGSYEQYF. The CDR3 nucleotides read TGTGCCAGCAGTCGTGTGGGGGGCTCCTACGAGCAGTACTTC.

The gene calls are TRBV6-1 and TRBJ1-6; D is ambiguous. The CDR3 has 11 amino acids. Germline loops: CDR1 MNHNS, CDR2 SASEGT. The V end lost 5 bases, the J end lost 11 bases, and 7 bases lay between the germline ends. CDR3 region: CASSTGAPLHF. The CDR3 DNA reads TGTGCCAGCAGTACGGGAGCACCCCTCCACTTT.

The chain has TRBV29-1 and TRBJ1-5; TRBD1 aligns across 8 bases. Trimming took 6 bases from V and 4 from J; bases not matched to a gene: 8. The germline CDR1 and CDR2 sequences are SQVTM and ANQGSEA. CDR3 length: 14 residues. The CDR3 protein is CSVDGQGVNQPQHF. The CDR3 bases are TGCAGCGTGGACGGACAGGGAGTGAATCAGCCCCAGCATTTT. The full variable domain, in which reference TRBV29-1 and TRBJ1-5 provide the parts outside the CDR3, is SAVISQKPSRDICQRGTSLTIQCQVDSQVTMMFWYRQQPGQSLTLIATANQGSEATYESGFVIDKFPISRPNLTFSTLTVSNMSPEDSSIYLCSVDGQGVNQPQHFGDGTRLSIL.

The J gene is TRBJ2-3, the V gene TRBV6-6, with 8 bases aligning to TRBD2. The V gene's germline CDR1 is MNHNY and CDR2 SVGAGI (reference sequence). Trimming at V came to 7 bases and at J to 6 bases, leaving 12 bases not matched to a gene. The CDR3 is made up of 15 amino acids. The CDR3 protein is CASTLTAGGGDTQYF. The CDR3 DNA is TGTGCCAGCACACTGACGGCCGGGGGGGGTGATACGCAGTATTTT.

This clone was observed a few times. The chain uses TRBV7-3 and TRBJ2-5; a possible D gene is TRBD1 (6 bases). The CDR3 contains 13 residues. Trimming shortened V by 5 bases and J by 7 bases, and 14 bases separated the two germline ends. Germline lookup yields CDR1 SGHTA and CDR2 FQGTGA. CDR3 in amino acids: CASSPTGSATQYF. The DNA for the CDR3 is TGTGCCAGCAGCCCGACAGGTTCAGCGACCCAGTACTTC.

CDR3 coding DNA: TGTGCCAGCAGCTTCAGGGTCCAAGAGACCCAGTACTTC. Protein: CASSFRVQETQYF. The gene calls are TRBV5-4 and TRBJ2-5; D might be TRBD1 (5 bases). V was pared by 2 bases and J by 1 base, with 6 bases between. Germline V gives CDR1 SGHNT, CDR2 YYREEE (reference sequence). The CDR3 runs 13 residues.

The J gene is TRBJ2-5, the V gene TRBV15, with D perhaps TRBD1 (5 bases). This CDR3 has 13 residues. CDR1 and CDR2 (germline): LNHNV, YYDKDF (reference sequence). V was clipped by 1 base and J by 11 bases, with 14 bases between them. The CDR3 reads CATSRVSGKEQYF. CDR3 bases: TGTGCCACCAGCAGAGTATCAGGGAAAGAGCAGTACTTC.

The rearrangement uses TRBV7-2 and TRBJ1-5, with D maybe TRBD1 (5 bases). The CDR3 runs 16 residues. V was clipped by 1 base and J by 7 bases, with 17 bases between them. Looked up from germline, CDR1 is SGHTA and CDR2 is FQGNSA. The CDR3 nucleotides read TGTGCCAGCAGCTTAGTCGGGGGGAAGAGCCAGCAGCCCCAGCATTTT. Its protein is CASSLVGGKSQQPQHF.

The count of this clone is one. J is TRBJ1-4 and V is TRBV7-2; 8 nucleotides line up with TRBD1. After removal of 5 bases from V and 6 bases from J, the junction contained 5 bases not matched to a gene. The CDR3 runs 14 residues. Germline loops: CDR1 SGHTA, CDR2 FQGNSA. This chain's CDR3 is CASSPDRGDEKLFF. For the CDR3, the DNA is TGTGCCAGCAGCCCAGACAGGGGAGATGAAAAACTGTTTTTT.

The chain links TRBV5-6 to TRBJ2-3; 8 bases match TRBD1. Looked up from germline, CDR1 is SGHDT and CDR2 is YYEEEE. The CDR3 is 14 amino acids. V was clipped by 4 bases and J by 5 bases; unmatched bases: 6. CDR3: CASSDRGRGDTQYF. The CDR3 DNA follows: TGTGCCAGCAGCGACAGGGGAAGGGGAGATACGCAGTATTTT.

V is TRBV4-3 and J is TRBJ1-2, with D possibly being TRBD1 (6 bases). Germline values: CDR1 LGHNA, CDR2 YSLEER. The CDR3 extends over 14 amino acids. Trimming pared 6 bases from V and 6 bases from J, leaving 17 bases between. The chain's CDR3 is CASSHYRAGDGYTF. DNA of the CDR3: TGCGCCAGCAGTCACTACAGGGCGGGGGATGGCTACACCTTC.

This clone was observed many times. V is TRBV10-3 and J is TRBJ2-7, with D possibly TRBD1 on 8 matching bases. V was cut by 4 bases and J by 6 bases, with 19 bases left in between. Germline V lookup: CDR1 ENHRY, CDR2 SYGVKD. This CDR3 region has 15 residues. This chain's CDR3 is CAISGRTGPGGEQYF. CDR3 nucleotides: TGTGCCATCAGTGGGCGGACAGGGCCGGGAGGCGAGCAGTACTTC.

The gene calls are TRBV6-5 and TRBJ2-7, with a weak D call TRBD2 (5 bases). Trimming cost V 0 bases and J 3 bases, with 15 bases left between them. Per the germline V gene, CDR1 is MNHEY and CDR2 is SVGAGI. The CDR3 consists of 16 residues. CDR3 residues: CASSYSLTGRYYEQYF. The CDR3 bases are TGTGCCAGCAGTTACTCGTTGACTGGGAGATACTACGAGCAGTACTTC.